This record covers a single TCR beta chain. There are 16 residues in the CDR3. The V and J ends lost 2 bases and 0 bases respectively, with 11 bases between them. Germline V gene sequence: CDR1 SGHAT, CDR2 FQNNGV. Sequencing used immunoSEQ multiplex PCR; TCRdb keeps in-frame clones, though not all of them. Counted here are 30,000 to 35,000 clones, about nine tenths occurring once; the ten biggest clones make up about 14%. The record originates from a study of blood T cell repertoires in COVID-19. Study-level information: In each case, the material was cDNA or gDNA derived from T cells, B-cell-depleted T cells, or PBMCs.

The V and J genes are TRBV11-2 and TRBJ2-4; no definite D call. What was sequenced was peripheral blood. The receptor comes from a man in his fifties or sixties with active COVID-19. The CDR3 region is CASSLIEELAKNIQYF. CDR3 DNA: TGTGCCAGCAGCTTAATAGAGGAGTTAGCCAAAAACATTCAGTACTTC.